Listed below are T cell receptor beta chains from one sample, sequenced in a study of CD8 T cells in ankylosing spondylitis. TCRdb reanalysed the 5' RACE reads using MiXCR and keeps one entry per CDR3 protein. The profile shows around 480,000 distinct CDR3 sequences, roughly a sixth of them singletons. The material sequenced was blood, either unsorted or a sorted T cell fraction (not recorded which). The receptors were sampled from a male donor with ankylosing spondylitis. The CDR3 runs from the conserved cysteine through the conserved F or W. A D gene is named only where the DNA matches it firmly. Size tells how often a clone was seen (once, few, many) or the class of an expanded clone, and some rows leave it out.

D gene	CDR3 length	clone size	J gene	V gene	CDR3 protein	CDR3 DNA
TRBD1	13	NA	TRBJ2-7	TRBV2	CASSARDRGEQYF	TGTGCCAGCAGTGCCCGGGACAGGGGCGAGCAGTACTTC
TRBD1	14	NA	TRBJ2-1	TRBV18	CASARQGAYNEQFF	TGTGCCAGCGCAAGGCAGGGGGCGTACAATGAGCAGTTCTTC
NA	15	few	TRBJ2-7	TRBV2	CASSEGPGRGYEQYF	TGTGCCAGCAGTGAAGGTCCCGGACGGGGCTACGAGCAGTACTTC
NA	14	few	TRBJ2-7	TRBV11-2	CASTRTPGSYEQYF	TGTGCCAGCACCCGGACGCCCGGGTCCTACGAGCAGTACTTC
NA	15	many	TRBJ2-1	TRBV12-3/TRBV12-4	CASKFSGGSKYEQFF	TGTGCCAGCAAATTCTCGGGCGGATCTAAATATGAGCAGTTCTTC
NA	16	NA	TRBJ2-3	TRBV5-1	CASYGAPELSTDTQYF	TGCGCCAGCTACGGCGCTCCGGAGCTTAGCACAGATACGCAGTATTTT
TRBD2	15	few	TRBJ2-1	TRBV5-1	CASSLVETSANEQFF	TGCGCCAGCAGCTTGGTGGAGACTAGCGCCAATGAGCAGTTCTTC
NA	13	few	TRBJ1-1	TRBV12-5	CASGPDRGTEAFF	TGTGCTAGTGGCCCGGACAGAGGCACTGAAGCTTTCTTT
TRBD2	16	NA	TRBJ2-3	TRBV25-1	CASSEVSGGVRDTQYF	TGTGCCAGCAGTGAAGTTAGCGGGGGGGTAAGAGATACGCAGTATTTT
NA	12	NA	TRBJ2-3	TRBV2	CASSPGTPWVYF	TGTGCCAGCAGTCCCGGGACCCCTTGGGTGTATTTT
NA	15	few	TRBJ1-1	TRBV2	CASKSTSGPNTEAFF	TGTGCCAGCAAGTCAACCTCCGGCCCGAACACTGAAGCTTTCTTT
TRBD2	14	many	TRBJ2-3	TRBV7-2	CASSRAGGSDTQYF	TGTGCCAGCAGCAGAGCGGGGGGGTCAGATACGCAGTATTTT
TRBD1	14	NA	TRBJ1-1	TRBV5-1	CASSSGTGGGEAFF	TGCGCCAGCAGCTCAGGGACAGGGGGCGGTGAAGCTTTCTTT
NA	15	few	TRBJ1-4	TRBV4-3	CASSQGGVRNEKLFF	TGCGCCAGCAGCCAAGGGGGGGTGAGGAATGAAAAACTGTTTTTT
TRBD1	14	few	TRBJ1-6	TRBV28	CASSRTGWDSPLHF	TGTGCCAGCAGTAGGACAGGTTGGGATTCACCCCTCCACTTT
NA	15	NA	TRBJ1-2	TRBV5-1	CASSAGHTSAYGYTF	TGCGCCAGCAGCGCCGGACATACCTCGGCCTATGGCTACACCTTC
TRBD1	15	NA	TRBJ2-7	TRBV10-3	CAIREPGQGVGEQYF	TGTGCCATCCGAGAACCGGGACAGGGGGTCGGGGAGCAGTACTTC
NA	15	many	TRBJ1-1	TRBV29-1	CSVESGRQEGTEAFF	TGCAGCGTTGAATCCGGCCGACAAGAGGGCACTGAAGCTTTCTTT
NA	14	few	TRBJ1-2	TRBV20-1	CSARKSSRDYGYTF	TGCAGTGCTAGAAAGTCTTCACGGGACTATGGCTACACCTTC
NA	15	few	TRBJ1-4	TRBV18	CASSPPDTANEKLFF	TGTGCCAGCTCACCACCGGACACAGCTAATGAAAAACTGTTTTTT
NA	15	NA	TRBJ1-3	TRBV30	CAWSDKGGSGNTIYF	TGTGCCTGGAGTGATAAGGGCGGCTCTGGAAACACCATATATTTT
TRBD2	13	few	TRBJ2-1	TRBV10-3	CAIRTSGGGEQFF	TGTGCCATCAGGACTAGCGGGGGTGGTGAGCAGTTCTTC
NA	16	NA	TRBJ1-2	TRBV20-1	CSARDRVGTLSSGYTF	TGCAGTGCTAGAGATAGGGTAGGGACTCTAAGTAGTGGCTACACCTTC
TRBD1	15	NA	TRBJ2-2	TRBV5-5	CASSLEDRVTGELFF	TGTGCCAGCAGCTTGGAGGACAGGGTCACCGGGGAGCTGTTTTTT
NA	14	NA	TRBJ2-7	TRBV7-2	CASSLQGVTYEQYF	TGTGCCAGCAGCTTACAGGGAGTAACCTACGAGCAGTACTTC
NA	10	NA	TRBJ1-2	TRBV6-1	CASRQGIYTF	TGTGCCAGCAGACAGGGCATCTACACCTTC
TRBD2	15	NA	TRBJ2-3	TRBV12-3/TRBV12-4	CASSLEAGAPDTQYF	TGTGCCAGCAGTTTGGAAGCGGGAGCGCCAGATACGCAGTATTTT
TRBD2	12	NA	TRBJ2-7	TRBV20-1	CSARDLRGGALF	TGCAGTGCTAGAGATTTGCGGGGGGGGGCCCTGTTC